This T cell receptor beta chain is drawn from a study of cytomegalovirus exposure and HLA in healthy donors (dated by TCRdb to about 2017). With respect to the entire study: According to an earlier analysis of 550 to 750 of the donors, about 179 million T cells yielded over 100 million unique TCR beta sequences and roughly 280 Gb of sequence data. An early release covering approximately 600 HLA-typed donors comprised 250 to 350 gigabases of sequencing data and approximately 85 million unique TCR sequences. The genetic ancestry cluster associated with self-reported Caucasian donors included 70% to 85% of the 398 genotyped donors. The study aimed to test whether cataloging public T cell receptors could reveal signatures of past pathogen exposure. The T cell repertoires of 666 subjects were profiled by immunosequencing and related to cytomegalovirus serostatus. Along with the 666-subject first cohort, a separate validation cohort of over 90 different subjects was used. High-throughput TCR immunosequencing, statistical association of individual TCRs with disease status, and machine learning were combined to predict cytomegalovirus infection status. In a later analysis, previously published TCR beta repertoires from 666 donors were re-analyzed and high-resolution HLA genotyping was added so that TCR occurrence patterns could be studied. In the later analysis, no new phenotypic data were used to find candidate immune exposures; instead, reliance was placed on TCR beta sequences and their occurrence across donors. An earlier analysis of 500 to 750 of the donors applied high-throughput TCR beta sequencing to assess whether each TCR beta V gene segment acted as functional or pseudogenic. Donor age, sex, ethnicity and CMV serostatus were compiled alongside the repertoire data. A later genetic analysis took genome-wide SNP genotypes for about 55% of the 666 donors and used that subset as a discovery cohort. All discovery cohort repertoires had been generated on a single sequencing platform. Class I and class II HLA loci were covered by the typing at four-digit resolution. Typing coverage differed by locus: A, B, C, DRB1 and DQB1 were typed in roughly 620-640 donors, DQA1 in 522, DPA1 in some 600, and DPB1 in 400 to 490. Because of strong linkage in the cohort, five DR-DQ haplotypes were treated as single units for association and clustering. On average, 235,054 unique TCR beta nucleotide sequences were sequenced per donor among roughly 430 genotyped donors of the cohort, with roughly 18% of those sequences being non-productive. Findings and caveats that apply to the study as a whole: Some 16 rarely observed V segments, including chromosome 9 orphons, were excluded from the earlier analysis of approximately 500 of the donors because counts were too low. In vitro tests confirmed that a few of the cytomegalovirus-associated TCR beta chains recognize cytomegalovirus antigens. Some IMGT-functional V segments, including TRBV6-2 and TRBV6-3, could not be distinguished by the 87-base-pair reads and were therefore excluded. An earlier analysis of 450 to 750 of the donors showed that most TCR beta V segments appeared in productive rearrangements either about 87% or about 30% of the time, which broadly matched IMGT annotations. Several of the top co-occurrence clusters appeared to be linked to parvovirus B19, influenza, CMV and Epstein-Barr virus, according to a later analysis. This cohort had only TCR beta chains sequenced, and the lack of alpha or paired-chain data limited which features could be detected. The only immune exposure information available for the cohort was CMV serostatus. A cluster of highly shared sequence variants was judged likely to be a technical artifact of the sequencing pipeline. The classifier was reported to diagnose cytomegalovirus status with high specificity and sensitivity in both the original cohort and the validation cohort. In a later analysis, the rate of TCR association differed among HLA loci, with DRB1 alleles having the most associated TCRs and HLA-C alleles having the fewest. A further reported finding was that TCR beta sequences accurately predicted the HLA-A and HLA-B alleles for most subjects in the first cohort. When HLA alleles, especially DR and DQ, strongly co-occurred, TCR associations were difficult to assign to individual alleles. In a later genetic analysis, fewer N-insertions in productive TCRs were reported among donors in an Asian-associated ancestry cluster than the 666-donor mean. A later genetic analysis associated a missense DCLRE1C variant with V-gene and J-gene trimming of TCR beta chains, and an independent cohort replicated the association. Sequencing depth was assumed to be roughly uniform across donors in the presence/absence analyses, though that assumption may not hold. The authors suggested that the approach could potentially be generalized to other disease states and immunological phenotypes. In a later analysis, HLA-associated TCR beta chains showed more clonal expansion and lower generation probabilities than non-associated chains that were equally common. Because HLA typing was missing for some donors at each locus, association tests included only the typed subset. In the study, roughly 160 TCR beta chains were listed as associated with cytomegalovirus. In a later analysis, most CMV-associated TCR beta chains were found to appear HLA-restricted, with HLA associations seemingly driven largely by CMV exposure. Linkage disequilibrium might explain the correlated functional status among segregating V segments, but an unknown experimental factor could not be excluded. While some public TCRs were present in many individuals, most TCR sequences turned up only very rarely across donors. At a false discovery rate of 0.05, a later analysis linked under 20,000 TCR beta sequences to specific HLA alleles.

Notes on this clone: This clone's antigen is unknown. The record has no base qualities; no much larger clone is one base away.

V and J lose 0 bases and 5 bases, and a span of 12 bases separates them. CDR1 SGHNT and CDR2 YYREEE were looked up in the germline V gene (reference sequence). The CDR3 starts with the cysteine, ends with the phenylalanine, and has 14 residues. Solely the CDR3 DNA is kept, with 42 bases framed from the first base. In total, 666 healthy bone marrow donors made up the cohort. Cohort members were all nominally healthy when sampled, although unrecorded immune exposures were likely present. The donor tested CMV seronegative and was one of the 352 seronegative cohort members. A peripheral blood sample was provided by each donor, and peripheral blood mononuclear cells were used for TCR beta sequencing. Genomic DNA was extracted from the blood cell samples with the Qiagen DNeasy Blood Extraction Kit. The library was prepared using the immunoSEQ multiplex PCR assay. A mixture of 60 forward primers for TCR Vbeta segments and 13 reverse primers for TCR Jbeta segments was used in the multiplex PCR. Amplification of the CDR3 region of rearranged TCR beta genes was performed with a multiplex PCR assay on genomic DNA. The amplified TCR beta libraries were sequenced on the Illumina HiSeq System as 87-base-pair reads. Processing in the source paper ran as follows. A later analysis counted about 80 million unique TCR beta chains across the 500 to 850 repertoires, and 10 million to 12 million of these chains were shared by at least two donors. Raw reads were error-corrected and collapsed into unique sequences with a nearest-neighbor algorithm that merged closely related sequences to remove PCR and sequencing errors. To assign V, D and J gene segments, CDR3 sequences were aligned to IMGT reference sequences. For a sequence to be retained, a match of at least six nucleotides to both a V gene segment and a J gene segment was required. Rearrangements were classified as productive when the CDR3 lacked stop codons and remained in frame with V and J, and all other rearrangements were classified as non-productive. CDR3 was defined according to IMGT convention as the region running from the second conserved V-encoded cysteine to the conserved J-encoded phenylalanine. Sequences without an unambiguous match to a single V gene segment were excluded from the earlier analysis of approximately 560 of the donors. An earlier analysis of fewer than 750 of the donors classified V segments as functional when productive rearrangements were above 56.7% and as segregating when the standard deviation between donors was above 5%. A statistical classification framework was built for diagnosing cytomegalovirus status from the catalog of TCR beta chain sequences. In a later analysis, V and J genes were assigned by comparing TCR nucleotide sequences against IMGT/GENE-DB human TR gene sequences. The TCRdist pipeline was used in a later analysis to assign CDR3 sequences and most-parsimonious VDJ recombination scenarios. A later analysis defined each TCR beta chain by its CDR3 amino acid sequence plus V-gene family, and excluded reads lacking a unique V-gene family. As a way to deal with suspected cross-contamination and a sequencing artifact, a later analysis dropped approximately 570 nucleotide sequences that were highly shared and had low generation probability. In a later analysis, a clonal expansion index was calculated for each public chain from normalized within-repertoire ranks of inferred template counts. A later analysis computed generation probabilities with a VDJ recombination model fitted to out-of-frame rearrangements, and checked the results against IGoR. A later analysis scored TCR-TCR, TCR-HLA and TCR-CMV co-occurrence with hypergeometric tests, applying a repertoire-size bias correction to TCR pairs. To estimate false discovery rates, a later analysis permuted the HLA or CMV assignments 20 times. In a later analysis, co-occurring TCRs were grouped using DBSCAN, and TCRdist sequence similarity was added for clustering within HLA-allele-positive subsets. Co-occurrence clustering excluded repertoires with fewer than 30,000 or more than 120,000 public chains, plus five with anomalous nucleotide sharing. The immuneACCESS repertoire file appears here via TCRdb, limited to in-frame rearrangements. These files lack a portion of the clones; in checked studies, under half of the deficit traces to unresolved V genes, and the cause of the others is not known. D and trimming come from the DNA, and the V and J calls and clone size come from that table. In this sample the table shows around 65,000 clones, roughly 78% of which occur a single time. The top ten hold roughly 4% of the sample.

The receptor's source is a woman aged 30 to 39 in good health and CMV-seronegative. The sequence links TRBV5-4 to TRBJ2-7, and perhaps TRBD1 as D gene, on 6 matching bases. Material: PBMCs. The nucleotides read TGTGCCAGCAGCTTGGGAAGGTGGACAGACGAGCAGTACTTC. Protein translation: CASSLGRWTDEQYF.